This T cell receptor (beta chain) appears in the sequencing data of a study of cytomegalovirus exposure and HLA in healthy donors. The PCR made use of 60 Vbeta and 13 Jbeta primers. Methods used by the authors: Later analysis identified around 85 million unique TCR beta chains, 8.5 million to 13 million shared. The data were produced by immunoSEQ multiplex PCR, yet TCRdb's version contains in-frame clones alone and is incomplete. V, J and clone size are taken as reported in that table, and D and trimming were inferred from the DNA itself. The repertoire consists of nearly 200,000 clones, with about 81% occurring once and the leading ten covering 6.5%. Points from the study as a whole: For most TCR beta V segments, an earlier analysis put the productive rate at about 90% or about 30% of the time. The investigators catalogued some 160 TCR beta chains as cytomegalovirus-associated. The study carried out a later analysis of TCR beta sequences. It associated roughly 17,000 of them with specific HLA alleles at a false discovery rate of 0.05.

This clone was seen just once. Its antigen is still unknown. Per the germline V gene, CDR1 is MNHNY and CDR2 is SVGAGI (reference sequence). V lost 2 bases and J lost 4, with 6 bases in between. CDR3 length: 12 amino acids. Specimen: PBMCs. The source is a woman aged 45-65 years in good health and CMV-seropositive. The chain uses TRBV6-6 and TRBJ2-7; D gene ambiguous. The CDR3 sequence is CASSYNPYEQYF. DNA for the CDR3: TGTGCCAGCAGTTACAATCCATACGAGCAGTACTTC.